Included here is one T cell receptor (beta chain) sequence, with context. The entry originates in a study of control samples from healthy donors and cancer patients. The CDR3 consists of 13 residues. CDR1 is LNHDA and CDR2 is SQIVND in the germline V gene (reference sequence). Between the trimmed V and J ends, which lost 8 bases and 3 bases, there was a span of 13 bases. Data came from immunoSEQ multiplex PCR; TCRdb stores just in-frame clones and leaves some out. The sample holds around 82,000 clones, more than 70% seen once. Specimen: blood. The V gene is TRBV19, the J gene TRBJ1-2; the D is unclear. The sequence was obtained from a man aged 45-65 years in good health. The CDR3 is CASARSSDYGYTF. The CDR3 DNA sequence: TGTGCCAGTGCAAGGTCTTCGGACTATGGCTACACCTTC.